This entry lists 12 T cell receptor beta chains sequenced from one sample in a study of shared clonotypes between healthy human individuals. Profiling relied on immunoSEQ multiplex PCR, and the TCRdb table lists in-frame clones only, not all of them. The table includes 550,000 to 700,000 clones, 73% detected once. Sequences were obtained from memory CD4+ T cells sorted from blood. Stated subset: CD45RA-negative fraction. All receptors derive from a woman aged 25 to 39 in good health.

This chain joins TRBV5-1 and TRBJ2-2; D is possibly TRBD1 (5 bases). CDR3 size: 15 residues. Germline CDR1 and CDR2: SGHRS and YFSETQ. V lost 0 bases to trimming and J lost 3 bases, with 9 bases between them. DNA of the CDR3: TGCGCCAGCAGCTTGGGACAGTGGGACACCGGGGAGCTGTTTTTT. Protein product: CASSLGQWDTGELFF.

This clone was found once. This chain joins TRBV20-1 and TRBJ2-1; D gene ambiguous. Germline V CDR1 and CDR2: DFQATT, SNEGSKA (reference sequence). The CDR3 extends over 11 amino acids. The V and J ends lost 4 bases and 4 bases respectively, with 5 bases between them. CDR3 DNA sequence: TGCAGTGCTACGGTTTACAATGAGCAGTTCTTC. It specifies CSATVYNEQFF.

J is TRBJ2-1 and V is TRBV29-1; TRBD2 might be the D (6 bases). The CDR3 has 12 amino acids. Per germline, CDR1 SQVTM and CDR2 ANQGSEA. Trimming pared 6 bases from V and 7 bases from J, leaving 13 bases between. The CDR3 here is CSVVTSWNEQFF. The CDR3 coding sequence is TGCAGCGTCGTGACTAGTTGGAATGAGCAGTTCTTC.

This clone came up many times. The J gene is TRBJ1-5, the V gene TRBV5-6, with 10 bases identical to TRBD1. J gave up 5 bases and V 0 bases, and 11 bases lay outside the gene matches. Germline V gives CDR1 SGHDT, CDR2 YYEEEE. This CDR3 is 18 amino acids long. The CDR3 nucleotides read TGTGCCAGCAGCTTGGGGGGAATGGGGACAGGGGAAGATCAGCCCCAGCATTTT. Protein sequence: CASSLGGMGTGEDQPQHF.

V usage is TRBV30 and J usage is TRBJ1-2, with D tentatively TRBD1 (5 bases). The CDR3 sequence is 12 residues long. The germline V gene has CDR1 GTSNPN and CDR2 SVGIG (reference sequence). V was pared by 3 bases and J by 6 bases, with 11 bases between. The CDR3 loop reads CAWRRQGDGYTF. In DNA, the CDR3 is TGTGCCTGGAGAAGGCAGGGTGATGGCTACACCTTC.

The chain couples TRBV27 to TRBJ1-1; 7 nucleotides align to TRBD1. Germline loops: CDR1 MNHEY, CDR2 SMNVEV (reference sequence). CDR3 length: 14 amino acids. The junction had 5 bases not matched to a gene; V was cut back by 4 bases and J by 3 bases. The CDR3 is CASSYRTGHTEAFF. The CDR3 bases are TGTGCCAGCAGTTATCGGACAGGCCACACTGAAGCTTTCTTT.

This clone was seen a few times. The rearrangement links TRBV5-8 to TRBJ2-7; 7 nucleotides match TRBD2. The V gene's germline CDR1 is SGHTS and CDR2 YDEGEE. This CDR3 comprises 15 residues. With V trimmed by 2 bases and J by 3 bases, 8 bases remained unmatched. In DNA, the CDR3 is TGTGCCAGCAGCTTATTAGCGGGCCTCTTCTACGAGCAGTACTTC. This translates into CASSLLAGLFYEQYF.

V is TRBV27 and J is TRBJ1-1, with 7 positions matching TRBD1. V was clipped by 7 bases and J by 10 bases; unmatched bases: 6. The CDR3 is 11 amino acids. Germline CDR1 reads MNHEY; CDR2 reads SMNVEV (reference sequence). For the CDR3, the DNA is TGTGCCAGCAATAACAGGGGTGCAGCTTTCTTT. Residues: CASNNRGAAFF.

The chain couples TRBV19 to TRBJ2-1; 11 bases are shared with TRBD1. The V gene end was trimmed by 7 bases and the J gene end by 8 bases; junction bases not matched to a gene: 13. The germline CDR1 and CDR2 sequences are LNHDA and SQIVND (reference sequence). CDR3 size: 16 residues. This CDR3 reads CASTFIGQGAYYEQFF. CDR3 bases: TGTGCCAGTACCTTTATTGGACAGGGGGCTTATTATGAGCAGTTCTTC.

V is TRBV7-9 and J is TRBJ1-3; TRBD1 matches at 10 bases. The CDR3 sequence is 16 residues long. V was clipped by 6 bases and J by 3 bases; unmatched bases: 8. Germline CDR1 and CDR2: SEHNR and FQNEAQ (reference sequence). CDR3 bases: TGTGCCAGCAGTTCAGCCGGGACAGGGGTTGGAAACACCATATATTTT. Translating it yields CASSSAGTGVGNTIYF.

The chain uses TRBV7-9 and TRBJ1-1, with D maybe TRBD1 (6 bases). Germline CDR1 and CDR2: SEHNR and FQNEAQ (reference sequence). CDR3 size: 14 residues. Trimming pared 5 bases from V and 0 bases from J, leaving 10 bases between. The CDR3 sequence: CASSPWTVNTEAFF. The CDR3 nucleotides read TGTGCCAGCAGCCCGTGGACAGTGAACACTGAAGCTTTCTTT.

This chain joins TRBV4-1 and TRBJ2-7; D uncertain. CDR1 is MGHRA and CDR2 is YSYEKL in the germline V gene. V was clipped by 1 base and J by 2 bases, with 21 bases between them. This CDR3 comprises 18 residues. CDR3 coding DNA: TGCGCCAGCAGCCAAGTTGGCTCGGCGGCCAGTACCACCTACGAGCAGTACTTC. Translating gives CASSQVGSAASTTYEQYF.